The 30 T cell receptor beta chains in this list originate from one sample, sequenced in a study of beta chain features in type 1 diabetes. TCRB transcripts that were expressed got sequenced, as all of the isolated RNA had been reverse transcribed. Data came from immunoSEQ multiplex PCR; TCRdb stores just in-frame clones and leaves some out. There are about 150,000 clones in the sample; 48% occur only once, and under 0.45% lies in the top ten. Source material: Tregs from blood. These receptors were obtained from a young man in good health.

The chain is built from TRBV5-1 and TRBJ2-2; the match to TRBD1 covers 8 bases. The CDR3 consists of 16 residues. Trimming took 4 bases from V and 1 from J; bases not matched to a gene: 6. Germline loops: CDR1 SGHRS, CDR2 YFSETQ. DNA of the CDR3: TGCGCCAGCAGCCCGGACAGGGTGGGGAACACCGGGGAGCTGTTTTTT. Amino acid sequence: CASSPDRVGNTGELFF.

V and J are TRBV7-2 and TRBJ1-3, with unresolved D. From germline, CDR1 is SGHTA and CDR2 FQGNSA. Trimming took 5 bases from V and 4 from J, leaving 9 bases between them. The CDR3 runs to 13 residues. Written as DNA, the CDR3 is TGTGCCAGCAGCATAAACTTCGGAAACACCATATATTTT. It specifies CASSINFGNTIYF. Full variable domain (missing parts from reference TRBV7-2 and TRBJ1-3): GAGVSQSPSNKVTEKGKDVELRCDPISGHTALYWYRQSLGQGLEFLIYFQGNSAPDKSGLPSDRFSAERTGGSVSTLTIQRTQQEDSAVYLCASSINFGNTIYFGEGSWLTVV.

The rearrangement uses TRBV7-9 and TRBJ1-4; TRBD1 agrees at 7 bases. Germline CDR1 SEHNR, CDR2 FQNEAQ (reference sequence). The CDR3 runs to 15 residues. V dropped 6 bases and J dropped 3; count of bases not matched to a gene: 7. CDR3 region: CASSSQGLANEKLFF. The CDR3 nucleotides read TGTGCCAGCAGTTCACAGGGGTTGGCTAATGAAAAACTGTTTTTT.

This clone was picked up a small number of times. The chain has TRBV29-1 and TRBJ2-4; 12 nucleotides match TRBD1. Germline lookup yields CDR1 SQVTM and CDR2 ANQGSEA. The CDR3 is 14 amino acids. V shed 7 bases and J 8 bases; nucleotides not matched to a gene: 9. For the CDR3, the DNA is TGCAGCGCTGGGACAGGGGGCTATCGAGACATTCAGTACTTC. Encoded protein: CSAGTGGYRDIQYF. Looking up the rest from reference TRBV29-1 and TRBJ2-4 gives the full variable domain: SAVISQKPSRDICQRGTSLTIQCQVDSQVTMMFWYRQQPGQSLTLIATANQGSEATYESGFVIDKFPISRPNLTFSTLTVSNMSPEDSSIYLCSAGTGGYRDIQYFGAGTRLSVL.

This clone was recorded once. The V gene is TRBV28, the J gene TRBJ2-7; D possibly corresponds to TRBD2 (5 bases). The germline V gene encodes CDR1 MDHEN and CDR2 SYDVKM. The CDR3 has 14 residues. Trimming removed 6 bases at V and 2 bases at J, with 14 bases between. CDR3 nucleotides: TGTGCCAGCAGCCTACGCCGGGGAACCTACGAGCAGTACTTC. Amino acids: CASSLRRGTYEQYF.

The chain employs TRBV19 and TRBJ2-1, with 9 nucleotides matching TRBD1. The CDR3 contains 16 residues. The V gene's germline CDR1 is LNHDA and CDR2 SQIVND (reference sequence). V was clipped by 5 bases and J by 6 bases; unmatched bases: 11. The CDR3 coding sequence is TGTGCCAGTAGTGGAAGACCCGGGACAGGGTTCAATGAGCAGTTCTTC. This translates into CASSGRPGTGFNEQFF.

The V call is TRBV10-3, the J call TRBJ2-7; possibly TRBD1 for D (5 bases). The CDR3 length is 15 residues. V lost 0 bases, J lost 5 bases, and 14 bases lay in between. The germline CDR1 and CDR2 sequences are ENHRY and SYGVKD. In DNA form, the CDR3 reads TGTGCCATCAGTGAGTCGGGCAGGGCCTGGGACGAGCAGTACTTC. Residues: CAISESGRAWDEQYF.

The chain combines TRBV4-2 with TRBJ2-1; 13 bases align to TRBD2. The V gene's germline CDR1 is LGHNA and CDR2 YNFKEQ. This CDR3 is built from 17 residues. Trimming at V came to 0 bases and at J to 9 bases, leaving 8 bases not matched to a gene. CDR3 sequence: CASSQDLLGLAGVEQFF. In nucleotides, the CDR3 is TGTGCCAGCAGCCAAGACCTACTTGGACTAGCGGGAGTTGAGCAGTTCTTC.

This clone was seen a few times. The CDR3 DNA sequence: TGTGCCAGCAGTTTTCTAGGACTAGCGGGGGGATTCTACAATGAGCAGTTCTTC. It yields the protein CASSFLGLAGGFYNEQFF. The chain carries TRBV27 and TRBJ2-1, with 14 bases lining up with TRBD2. The CDR3 consists of 18 residues. The junction had 7 bases not matched to a gene; V was cut back by 3 bases and J by 3 bases. The V gene's germline CDR1 is MNHEY and CDR2 SMNVEV (reference sequence).

This sequence joins TRBV9 and TRBJ2-7, with 7 bases aligning to TRBD2. The germline CDR1 and CDR2 sequences are SGDLS and YYNGEE. CDR3 length: 15 amino acids. Unmatched junction bases numbered 13, after V lost 0 bases and J lost 10 bases. CDR3 region: CASSVGYSGVPAQYF. CDR3 DNA sequence: TGTGCCAGCAGCGTAGGTTACAGCGGGGTACCGGCCCAGTACTTC.

V gene TRBV27 combines with J gene TRBJ2-7, with D possibly being TRBD1 (7 bases). Germline V CDR1 and CDR2: MNHEY, SMNVEV (reference sequence). The ends were cut back, 3 bases at V and 1 base at J, with 10 bases in the middle. This CDR3 contains 14 residues. Here the CDR3 DNA reads TGTGCCAGCAGTTTCAGGGGGAGGTCCTACGAGCAGTACTTC. This codes for CASSFRGRSYEQYF.

CDR3 sequence reads: CASSYGGPTNTGELFF. CDR3 sequence (DNA): TGTGCCAGCAGTTACGGGGGCCCTACGAACACCGGGGAGCTGTTTTTT. The V gene is TRBV6-5, the J gene TRBJ2-2; D might be TRBD1 (6 bases). The CDR3 has 16 amino acids. V was clipped by 2 bases and J by 0 bases, with 10 bases between them. Germline-derived CDR1 and CDR2 are MNHEY and SVGAGI.

This rearrangement joins TRBV19 to TRBJ2-2; D possibly corresponds to TRBD1 (5 bases). Germline CDR1 and CDR2: LNHDA and SQIVND (reference sequence). Trimming left V 2 bases short and J 4 bases short, with 14 bases between. This CDR3 contains 16 residues. The CDR3 coding sequence is TGTGCCAGTAGTATACTGGGGCTATGGGGCACCGGGGAGCTGTTTTTT. This encodes CASSILGLWGTGELFF.

V and J are TRBV18 and TRBJ2-1, with 9 bases fitting TRBD2. The CDR3 runs to 16 residues. Trimming cost V 2 bases and J 3 bases; bases outside gene matches: 5. Germline-derived CDR1 and CDR2 are KGHSH and LQKENI. Here the CDR3 reads CASSPYSGSIYNEQFF. CDR3 sequence (DNA): TGTGCCAGCTCACCATATAGCGGGAGTATCTACAATGAGCAGTTCTTC.

The table lists this clone with a few counts. This chain uses TRBV19 with TRBJ2-2; D possibly corresponds to TRBD2 (6 bases). Trimming cost V 5 bases and J 4 bases, with 14 bases left between them. The germline V gene has CDR1 LNHDA and CDR2 SQIVND (reference sequence). The CDR3 runs 15 residues. The CDR3 region is CASSDQGRSTGELFF. The DNA for the CDR3 is TGTGCCAGTAGTGACCAAGGGAGGAGCACCGGGGAGCTGTTTTTT.

The rearrangement uses TRBV5-1 and TRBJ2-2; TRBD1 agrees at 8 bases. Germline CDR1 and CDR2: SGHRS and YFSETQ. V shed 3 bases, J shed 4 bases, and the junction held 8 bases outside the gene matches. The CDR3 has 16 amino acids. CDR3 loop: CASSYQQGVVTGELFF. In DNA form, the CDR3 reads TGCGCCAGCAGCTACCAACAGGGGGTGGTCACCGGGGAGCTGTTTTTT. The variable domain in full, completed from reference TRBV5-1 and TRBJ2-2, reads KAGVTQTPRYLIKTRGQQVTLSCSPISGHRSVSWYQQTPGQGLQFLFEYFSETQRNKGNFPGRFSGRQFSNSRSEMNVSTLELGDSALYLCASSYQQGVVTGELFFGEGSRLTVL.

V gene TRBV21-1 combines with J gene TRBJ2-5; the D call TRBD1 from the table was never checked on the DNA. TRBV21-1 constitutes a pseudogene. CDR3 length: 13 amino acids. The CDR3 sequence: CASSKQGGETQYF. In nucleotides, the CDR3 is TGTGCCAGCAGCAAACAGGGGGGCGAGACCCAGTACTTC.

This clone was seen a handful of times. This chain uses TRBV19 with TRBJ2-2; no reliable D call. The germline gives CDR1 LNHDA, CDR2 SQIVND (reference sequence). V lost 3 bases and J 3 bases, leaving 17 bases between the germline ends. The CDR3 loop spans 17 amino acids. The CDR3 protein is CASSMFSVSRYTGELFF. The CDR3, as DNA: TGTGCCAGTAGTATGTTTTCAGTGTCCAGGTACACCGGGGAGCTGTTTTTT.

This clone was seen a few times. The J gene is TRBJ2-5, the V gene TRBV7-3; a possible D gene is TRBD1 (7 bases). V shed 0 bases and J shed 7 bases, with 15 bases lying between them. The germline V gene has CDR1 SGHTA and CDR2 FQGTGA. The CDR3 has 15 residues. CDR3 nucleotides: TGTGCCAGCAGCTTAACCCCGACAGGGCGGGGGACCCAGTACTTC. It codes for CASSLTPTGRGTQYF.

This clone has a handful of counts. The rearrangement links TRBV21-1 to TRBJ2-5; TRBD2, as called in the table, went unchecked against the DNA. TRBV21-1 is labeled a pseudogene. The CDR3 runs to 13 residues. CDR3 sequence: CASSKGRSGQQYF. In DNA form, the CDR3 reads TGTGCCAGCAGCAAAGGGAGGTCGGGCCAGCAGTACTTC.

The gene calls are TRBV6-5 and TRBJ1-2, with TRBD1 identical over 7 bases. Trimming removed 5 bases from V and 4 bases from J; junction bases left unmatched: 7. CDR3 length: 14 residues. Germline V gene lookup returns CDR1 MNHEY and CDR2 SVGAGI. Written as DNA, the CDR3 is TGTGCCAGCAGTACCCGACAGGGAGGCTATGGCTACACCTTC. It translates to CASSTRQGGYGYTF.

Here the CDR3 DNA reads TGTGCCAGCTCACCGGGTCCTAGGACAGATACGCAGTATTTT. Amino acids: CASSPGPRTDTQYF. This rearrangement joins TRBV18 to TRBJ2-3; D is undetermined. The V end was cut by 3 bases, the J end by 3 bases, with 10 bases between. The germline V gene has CDR1 KGHSH and CDR2 LQKENI. CDR3 length equals 14 residues.

In this sample, this clone turned up a few times. The chain links TRBV30 to TRBJ1-6, with D maybe TRBD1 (5 bases). The V and J ends lost 2 bases and 6 bases respectively, with 11 bases between them. Germline V lookup: CDR1 GTSNPN, CDR2 SVGIG (reference sequence). The CDR3 runs 14 residues. CDR3 DNA sequence: TGTGCCTGGAGTCCTATGGGGGGTAATTCACCCCTCCACTTT. Translation: CAWSPMGGNSPLHF. Supplemented by reference TRBV30 and TRBJ1-6, the full variable domain reads SQTIHQWPATLVQPVGSPLSLECTVEGTSNPNLYWYRQAAGRGLQLLFYSVGIGQISSEVPQNLSASRPQDRQFILSSKKLLLSDSGFYLCAWSPMGGNSPLHFGNGTRLTVT.

V usage is TRBV19 and J usage is TRBJ1-1; TRBD1 is a possible D gene (6 bases). Trimming stripped 1 base from V and 6 bases from J, with 9 bases between. The CDR3 has 13 residues. Germline V gene lookup returns CDR1 LNHDA and CDR2 SQIVND (reference sequence). The CDR3 DNA follows: TGTGCCAGTAGTATAGCGACAGGCTCTGAAGCTTTCTTT. It is translated as CASSIATGSEAFF.

This clone was seen a handful of times. This chain connects TRBV10-3 to TRBJ1-2, with D perhaps TRBD1 (5 bases). CDR1 is ENHRY and CDR2 is SYGVKD in the germline V gene. The CDR3 length is 12 residues. V was trimmed by 9 bases and J by 3 bases, leaving 11 bases between them. CDR3 amino acids: CAIHSGDYGYTF. CDR3 nucleotides: TGTGCCATACATTCGGGGGACTATGGCTACACCTTC.

CDR3 bases: TGTGCCAGCAGTCGGACAGGTCGGTACGAGCAGTACTTC. Protein: CASSRTGRYEQYF. The genes are TRBV28 and TRBJ2-7; TRBD1 agrees at 7 bases. The CDR3 extends over 13 amino acids. J was trimmed by 4 bases and V by 5 bases; bases with no gene match: 5. Germline CDR1 and CDR2: MDHEN and SYDVKM.

V and J are TRBV18 and TRBJ2-1; 14 bases align to TRBD2. The CDR3 loop spans 16 amino acids. Trimming cost V 4 bases and J 8 bases; bases outside gene matches: 7. Germline V gives CDR1 KGHSH, CDR2 LQKENI. The DNA for the CDR3 is TGTGCCAGCTCACAAGGGACTAGCGGGAGTATCGATGAGCAGTTCTTC. The encoded protein is CASSQGTSGSIDEQFF.

This chain uses TRBV7-9 with TRBJ1-3, with TRBD1 matching 7 bases. The V and J ends lost 5 bases and 4 bases, in that order; junction bases with no gene match: 11. Germline V lookup: CDR1 SEHNR, CDR2 FQNEAQ (reference sequence). The CDR3 spans 16 residues. The chain's CDR3 is CASSPVTGVKGNTIYF. Written as DNA, the CDR3 is TGTGCCAGCAGCCCGGTAACAGGGGTGAAGGGAAACACCATATATTTT. The full variable domain, rest sourced from reference TRBV7-9 and TRBJ1-3, is DTGVSQNPRHKITKRGQNVTFRCDPISEHNRLYWYRQTLGQGPEFLTYFQNEAQLEKSRLLSDRFSAERPKGSFSTLEIQRTEQGDSAMYLCASSPVTGVKGNTIYFGEGSWLTVV.

The chain has TRBV5-1 and TRBJ1-2, with TRBD1 as a possible D gene (6 bases). This CDR3 has 12 residues. Germline CDR1 reads SGHRS; CDR2 reads YFSETQ. Trimming cost V 4 bases and J 5 bases, with 9 bases left between them. In nucleotides, the CDR3 is TGCGCCAGCAGCGAACAGGGATATGGCTACACCTTC. It codes for CASSEQGYGYTF. Supplemented by reference TRBV5-1 and TRBJ1-2, the full variable domain reads KAGVTQTPRYLIKTRGQQVTLSCSPISGHRSVSWYQQTPGQGLQFLFEYFSETQRNKGNFPGRFSGRQFSNSRSEMNVSTLELGDSALYLCASSEQGYGYTFGSGTRLTVV.

This clone was detected a few times. This rearrangement joins TRBV5-4 to TRBJ1-2, with 8 positions matching TRBD1. Germline V gives CDR1 SGHNT, CDR2 YYREEE (reference sequence). The CDR3 totals 13 residues. Trimming removed 5 bases from V and 4 bases from J; junction bases left unmatched: 4. The CDR3 nucleotides read TGTGCCAGCAGAGCCGACAGGGGCTATGGCTACACCTTC. It encodes CASRADRGYGYTF.